One sample yielded the 31 T cell receptor beta chains listed below, sequenced in a study of T cell changes during pregnancy in multiple sclerosis. TCRdb's copy holds only in-frame clones and misses some; the assay was immunoSEQ multiplex PCR. The sample shows under 95,000 clones, about 94% of them seen only once. Sequences were derived from peripheral blood, sampled in the second trimester of pregnancy. The receptor set was obtained from a female donor in good health, enrolled as a control in a pregnancy study.

This clone was seen once. This chain uses TRBV27 with TRBJ1-1; D call uncertain. Germline loops: CDR1 MNHEY, CDR2 SMNVEV (reference sequence). The CDR3 has 12 amino acids. Trimming pared 6 bases from V and 1 base from J, leaving 6 bases between. The CDR3 DNA sequence: TGTGCCAGCAGCTCGCGGAACACTGAAGCTTTCTTT. Translating gives CASSSRNTEAFF.

This clone was counted a single time. The chain joins TRBV7-2 to TRBJ1-2, with D perhaps TRBD1 (5 bases). Germline V gene data show CDR1 as SGHTA and CDR2 as FQGNSA. V lost 3 bases and J 7 bases, leaving 12 bases between the germline ends. CDR3 length: 13 amino acids. The CDR3 nucleotides read TGTGCCAGCAGCTTCAATTCAGGGTCTGGCTACACCTTC. Protein sequence: CASSFNSGSGYTF. Together with reference TRBV7-2 and TRBJ1-2, the CDR3 gives the full variable domain: GAGVSQSPSNKVTEKGKDVELRCDPISGHTALYWYRQSLGQGLEFLIYFQGNSAPDKSGLPSDRFSAERTGGSVSTLTIQRTQQEDSAVYLCASSFNSGSGYTFGSGTRLTVV.

This sequence joins TRBV6-5 and TRBJ1-2; D might be TRBD1 (6 bases). V shed 0 bases and J shed 5 bases, with 13 bases lying between them. Per the germline V gene, CDR1 is MNHEY and CDR2 is SVGAGI. This CDR3 has 15 residues. The DNA of the CDR3 is TGTGCCAGCAGTTACTCTCAGGAAGGGGGATATGGCTACACCTTC. This gives the protein CASSYSQEGGYGYTF.

The chain joins TRBV18 to TRBJ1-5; perhaps TRBD1 as D (6 bases). CDR3 size: 15 residues. Germline lookup yields CDR1 KGHSH and CDR2 LQKENI. Trimming stripped 3 bases from V and 0 bases from J, with 9 bases between. CDR3 protein: CASSPGQHSNQPQHF. The CDR3 DNA sequence: TGTGCCAGCTCACCCGGACAGCATAGCAATCAGCCCCAGCATTTT.

V gene TRBV6-1 combines with J gene TRBJ2-5, with 7 bases lining up with TRBD1. The CDR3 has 13 residues. Germline V gives CDR1 MNHNS, CDR2 SASEGT. J was trimmed by 5 bases and V by 5 bases; bases with no gene match: 5. CDR3 sequence: CASSKTGWETQYF. The CDR3 DNA reads TGTGCCAGCAGTAAGACAGGGTGGGAGACCCAGTACTTC.

The J gene is TRBJ2-4, the V gene TRBV5-5, with 8 positions matching TRBD1. The CDR3 runs 16 residues. The V gene end was trimmed by 2 bases and the J gene end by 0 bases; junction bases not matched to a gene: 4. The germline gives CDR1 SGHKS, CDR2 YYEKEE (reference sequence). This CDR3 reads CASSFGQGLAKNIQYF. The DNA for the CDR3 is TGTGCCAGCAGCTTTGGACAGGGATTAGCCAAAAACATTCAGTACTTC.

This chain links TRBV7-9 with TRBJ1-2, with D perhaps matching TRBD1 (6 bases). V lost 4 bases and J lost 2, with 8 bases in between. The length of the CDR3 is 13 residues. Germline CDR1 reads SEHNR; CDR2 reads FQNEAQ (reference sequence). CDR3 region: CASSYRVNYGYTF. CDR3 DNA sequence: TGTGCCAGCAGCTACAGGGTAAACTATGGCTACACCTTC.

As concerns this clone: Other DNA sequences in this specimen translate into the identical CDR3. The chain recombines TRBV5-1 with TRBJ2-5; TRBD1 matches 7 bases. This CDR3 spans 13 amino acids. Trimming at V came to 3 bases and at J to 4 bases, leaving 3 bases not matched to a gene. The germline CDR1 and CDR2 sequences are SGHRS and YFSETQ. CDR3 nucleotides: TGCGCCAGCAGCTCAACAGGGGCAGAGACCCAGTACTTC. It is translated as CASSSTGAETQYF.

V gene TRBV7-2 combines with J gene TRBJ1-1, with D tentatively TRBD1 (5 bases). The germline CDR1 and CDR2 sequences are SGHTA and FQGNSA. This CDR3 is 11 amino acids long. CDR3 residues: CAGAVGTEAFF. The DNA for the CDR3 is TGTGCAGGGGCGGTAGGGACTGAAGCTTTCTTT.

This chain links TRBV28 with TRBJ2-7; 7 bases are a match to TRBD2. The germline CDR1 and CDR2 sequences are MDHEN and SYDVKM. This CDR3 spans 14 amino acids. The J segment lost 4 bases and the V segment lost 5 bases, leaving 8 bases of the junction unmatched. In DNA, the CDR3 is TGTGCCAGCAGTCCCGGGACTACCATTTACGAGCAGTACTTC. It specifies CASSPGTTIYEQYF.

The chain couples TRBV7-6 to TRBJ2-5; 8 nucleotides agree with TRBD2. The CDR3 contains 13 residues. Trimming at V came to 1 base and at J to 7 bases, leaving 2 bases not matched to a gene. Per germline, CDR1 SGHVS and CDR2 FNYEAQ. The CDR3 here is CASSLVGGGTQYF. DNA for the CDR3: TGTGCCAGCAGCTTAGTCGGGGGGGGGACCCAGTACTTC.

The chain links TRBV5-6 to TRBJ2-3; 15 bases fit TRBD2. Trimming at V came to 3 bases and at J to 3 bases, leaving 5 bases not matched to a gene. This CDR3 region has 17 residues. Germline loops: CDR1 SGHDT, CDR2 YYEEEE. The CDR3 nucleotides read TGTGCCAGCAGCTGGACTAGCGGGAGGGCTGGGACAGATACGCAGTATTTT. It is translated as CASSWTSGRAGTDTQYF.

The CDR3 region has the DNA TGTGCCAGCAGCTTAAGTAGGGGGATCGGCTACGAGCAGTACTTC. Translation gives CASSLSRGIGYEQYF. The genes are TRBV7-9 and TRBJ2-7; TRBD1 might be the D (6 bases). This CDR3 has 15 residues. Trimming cost V 2 bases and J 3 bases, with 14 bases left between them. Germline values: CDR1 SEHNR, CDR2 FQNEAQ (reference sequence).

This clone was found once. J is TRBJ1-1 and V is TRBV15; TRBD1 matches 9 bases. V lost 0 bases, J lost 9 bases, and 2 bases stayed unmatched. The germline V gene encodes CDR1 LNHNV and CDR2 YYDKDF (reference sequence). The CDR3 sequence is 13 residues long. CDR3 sequence reads: CATSREGQGQAFF. The CDR3 coding sequence is TGTGCCACCAGCAGAGAGGGACAGGGACAAGCTTTCTTT.

The chain carries TRBV14 and TRBJ1-4; 9 bases fit TRBD1. The CDR3 spans 16 residues. V lost 3 bases to trimming and J lost 8 bases; unmatched junction nucleotides: 10. Germline CDR1 reads SGHDN; CDR2 reads FVKESK. The CDR3 coding sequence is TGTGCCAGCAGCCACCTACCGGGACAGGGAGGCGAAAAACTGTTTTTT. Translated: CASSHLPGQGGEKLFF.

The chain is built from TRBV28 and TRBJ2-2; the D gene is possibly TRBD2 (6 bases). The CDR3 is 17 residues long. Germline V gene lookup returns CDR1 MDHEN and CDR2 SYDVKM. Trimming stripped 2 bases from V and 2 bases from J, with 15 bases between. CDR3 DNA sequence: TGTGCCAGCAGTTTACCTAGGGGACTGCTTAACACCGGGGAGCTGTTTTTT. This codes for CASSLPRGLLNTGELFF.

The gene calls are TRBV19 and TRBJ1-2; tentatively, D is TRBD1 (6 bases). V lost 1 base, J lost 4 bases, and 10 bases lay in between. Germline loops: CDR1 LNHDA, CDR2 SQIVND (reference sequence). The CDR3 loop spans 14 amino acids. CDR3 sequence: CASSIVGGAYGYTF. The DNA for the CDR3 is TGTGCCAGTAGTATAGTTGGGGGCGCCTATGGCTACACCTTC. Looking up the rest from reference TRBV19 and TRBJ1-2 gives the full variable domain: DGGITQSPKYLFRKEGQNVTLSCEQNLNHDAMYWYRQDPGQGLRLIYYSQIVNDFQKGDIAEGYSVSREKKESFPLTVTSAQKNPTAFYLCASSIVGGAYGYTFGSGTRLTVV.

The chain recombines TRBV27 with TRBJ2-1; 12 positions match TRBD2. After removal of 2 bases from V and 8 bases from J, the junction contained 7 bases not matched to a gene. CDR3 length: 16 amino acids. Germline lookup yields CDR1 MNHEY and CDR2 SMNVEV (reference sequence). This CDR3 is CASSLVLAGGRHEQFF. For the CDR3, the DNA is TGTGCCAGCAGTTTAGTTCTAGCGGGAGGGAGGCATGAGCAGTTCTTC.

V gene TRBV12-5 combines with J gene TRBJ2-1; 8 bases are a match to TRBD2. V was pared by 4 bases and J by 7 bases, with 9 bases of the junction left unmatched. There are 15 residues in the CDR3. Germline-derived CDR1 and CDR2 are LGHNT and FRNRAP. CDR3 loop: CASGSPSGRGNEQFF. As DNA, the CDR3 is TGTGCTAGTGGTTCCCCGAGCGGGAGAGGGAATGAGCAGTTCTTC.

The J gene is TRBJ2-4, the V gene TRBV7-2; D ambiguous. The CDR3 has 15 amino acids. Trimming left V 5 bases short and J 0 bases short, with 11 bases between. Germline assignment: CDR1 SGHTA and CDR2 FQGNSA. This CDR3 reads CASSPQILAKNIQYF. The CDR3 bases are TGTGCCAGCAGCCCACAGATCCTAGCCAAAAACATTCAGTACTTC.

The CDR3 bases are TGTGCCAGCAGTGAAGCGGCCGACTACGAGCAGTACTTC. Its translation: CASSEAADYEQYF. The genes are TRBV6-1 and TRBJ2-7, with D unresolved. The germline V and J ends were trimmed by 0 bases and 3 bases, with 6 bases remaining between them. Germline CDR1 MNHNS, CDR2 SASEGT. The CDR3 is made up of 13 amino acids.

V usage is TRBV11-2 and J usage is TRBJ2-3, with D possibly matching TRBD1 (5 bases). The V and J ends lost 4 bases and 4 bases respectively, with 12 bases between them. This CDR3 region has 14 residues. Germline V gene lookup returns CDR1 SGHAT and CDR2 FQNNGV. The DNA for the CDR3 is TGTGCCAGCAGCTCGGGTTGGGGCCCAGATACGCAGTATTTT. It specifies CASSSGWGPDTQYF.

The chain links TRBV7-6 to TRBJ2-5, with TRBD2 matching 9 bases. The CDR3 has 18 residues. Germline V lookup: CDR1 SGHVS, CDR2 FNYEAQ. V lost 2 bases, J lost 5 bases, and 15 bases stayed unmatched. The CDR3 sequence is CASSLLSAGGPLAETQYF. CDR3 nucleotides: TGTGCCAGCAGCTTACTGTCGGCGGGAGGGCCATTAGCGGAGACCCAGTACTTC.

CDR3 nucleotides: TGTGCCAGTAGTATGGGAGACCGGGTGGTAGCCGGGGAGCTGTTTTTT. Its protein is CASSMGDRVVAGELFF. V and J are TRBV19 and TRBJ2-2, with D maybe TRBD2 (5 bases). V lost 3 bases and J 6 bases, leaving 17 bases between the germline ends. The CDR3 sequence is 16 residues long. From germline, CDR1 is LNHDA and CDR2 SQIVND (reference sequence).

The rearrangement joins TRBV5-6 to TRBJ2-7; 11 nucleotides align to TRBD2. Germline lookup yields CDR1 SGHDT and CDR2 YYEEEE. There are 14 residues in the CDR3. Trimming cost V 4 bases and J 3 bases; bases outside gene matches: 3. CDR3 amino acids: CASSPGTSGYEQYF. The CDR3 DNA is TGTGCCAGCAGCCCAGGGACTAGCGGCTACGAGCAGTACTTC.

The V call is TRBV7-9, the J call TRBJ1-1; TRBD1 is a possible D gene (5 bases). The CDR3 has 13 residues. V lost 6 bases, J lost 4 bases, and 12 bases lay in between. The germline gives CDR1 SEHNR, CDR2 FQNEAQ (reference sequence). Here the CDR3 reads CASRLGGSTEAFF. Written as DNA, the CDR3 is TGTGCCAGCAGACTTGGGGGGTCCACTGAAGCTTTCTTT.

This chain uses TRBV5-4 with TRBJ1-1; possibly TRBD1 for D (5 bases). The CDR3 length is 15 residues. Germline V gives CDR1 SGHNT, CDR2 YYREEE (reference sequence). V lost 2 bases and J lost 0, with 11 bases in between. The DNA of the CDR3 is TGTGCCAGCAGCTTTGGGGGGACCATGAACACTGAAGCTTTCTTT. It specifies CASSFGGTMNTEAFF. Together with reference TRBV5-4 and TRBJ1-1, the CDR3 gives the full variable domain: ETGVTQSPTHLIKTRGQQVTLRCSSQSGHNTVSWYQQALGQGPQFIFQYYREEENGRGNFPPRFSGLQFPNYSSELNVNALELDDSALYLCASSFGGTMNTEAFFGQGTRLTVV.

The chain combines TRBV28 with TRBJ1-2; TRBD1 is a possible D gene (6 bases). CDR1 is MDHEN and CDR2 is SYDVKM in the germline V gene. Between the trimmed V and J ends, which lost 5 bases and 7 bases, there was a span of 20 bases. The CDR3 spans 15 residues. The CDR3 sequence: CASSPFPGVSGGYTF. CDR3 sequence (DNA): TGTGCCAGCAGTCCCTTCCCAGGGGTTAGTGGTGGCTACACCTTC.

This chain joins TRBV5-1 and TRBJ2-7; unclear D gene. Between the trimmed V and J ends, which lost 4 bases and 2 bases, there was a span of 13 bases. The CDR3 contains 14 residues. Germline loops: CDR1 SGHRS, CDR2 YFSETQ. The CDR3 spells CASSLAPGAYEQYF. In DNA, the CDR3 is TGCGCCAGCAGCCTGGCGCCAGGTGCCTACGAGCAGTACTTC.

As for this clone: Other nucleotide sequences in the sample specify the same CDR3. CDR3 protein: CASSVAGGPYEQYF. The CDR3 DNA reads TGTGCCAGCAGTGTAGCGGGAGGGCCTTACGAGCAGTACTTC. V usage is TRBV27 and J usage is TRBJ2-7, with 11 nucleotides matching TRBD2. V shed 5 bases, J shed 4 bases, and the junction held 4 bases outside the gene matches. Germline assignment: CDR1 MNHEY and CDR2 SMNVEV (reference sequence). This CDR3 is 14 amino acids long.

The chain uses TRBV5-1 and TRBJ2-2; 9 nucleotides match TRBD1. This CDR3 contains 15 residues. The V gene's germline CDR1 is SGHRS and CDR2 YFSETQ. The trim removed 3 bases at V and 2 bases at J, leaving 2 bases unmatched. The CDR3 region has the DNA TGCGCCAGCAGCTCGGACAGGGGAAACACCGGGGAGCTGTTTTTT. Its translation is CASSSDRGNTGELFF.